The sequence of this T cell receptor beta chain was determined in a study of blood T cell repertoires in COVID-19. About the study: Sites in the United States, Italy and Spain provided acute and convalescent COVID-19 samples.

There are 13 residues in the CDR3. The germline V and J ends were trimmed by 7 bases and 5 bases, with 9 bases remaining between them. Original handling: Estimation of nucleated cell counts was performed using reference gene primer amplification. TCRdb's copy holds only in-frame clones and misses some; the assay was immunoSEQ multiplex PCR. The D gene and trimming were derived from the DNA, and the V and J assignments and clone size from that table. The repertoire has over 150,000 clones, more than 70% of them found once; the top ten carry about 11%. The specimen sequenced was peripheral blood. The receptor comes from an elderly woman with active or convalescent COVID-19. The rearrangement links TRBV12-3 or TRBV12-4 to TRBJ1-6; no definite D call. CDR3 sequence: CASNWGDNSPLHF. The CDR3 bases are TGTGCCAGCAATTGGGGAGATAATTCACCCCTCCACTTT.